This TCR beta chain was obtained from a study of blood T cell repertoires in COVID-19. Overall study: Samples of COVID-19 (acute and convalescent) were obtained from the United States, Italy and Spain. PBMCs, B-cell-depleted T cells, or T cells provided the cDNA or gDNA that made up the material.

As processed by the authors: Reference gene primer amplification yielded estimated nucleated cell counts. The repertoire was sequenced with immunoSEQ multiplex PCR; TCRdb's copy has only in-frame clones and lacks some. D and trimming were read from the DNA, whereas the V and J calls and clone size are those reported in that table. The table shows about 220,000 clones, with around 87% occurring only once. Sequencing was carried out using peripheral blood. The sequence was obtained from a woman between 25 and 40 years old who had recovered from COVID-19.

As DNA, the CDR3 is TGTGCCAGCAGCTTAGGAGGTATAGAAGCTTTCTTT. This translates into CASSLGGIEAFF. The J gene is TRBJ1-1, the V gene TRBV7-2; D unclear. Germline V gene data show CDR1 as SGHTA and CDR2 as FQGNSA. The CDR3 loop spans 12 amino acids. Between the trimmed V and J ends, which lost 1 base and 8 bases, there was a span of 8 bases.